Given below is one TCR beta chain in context. There is no known antigen for this receptor. Qualities for individual bases were not recorded, and no much larger clone is one base off. CDR1 and CDR2 are read off the germline V gene as MNHEY and SVGAGI. The CDR3 covers 15 residues, taking in both the cysteine and the phenylalanine. The CDR3 DNA has 45 bases and is translated from base 1. V has 5 bases trimmed and J has 2 bases trimmed; junction bases matching no gene number 8. This specimen belongs to a study of radiation and T cells in renal cell carcinoma (dated by TCRdb to the early 2020s). Study-level background: In total, approximately 53 samples, comprising 26 tumors and some 27 peripheral blood samples, were subjected to TCR beta sequencing. The last blood draw happened 4 weeks after radiation, timed to coincide with nephrectomy. A total of 4 million to 5 million unique CDR3 nucleotide sequences, encoding 2.5 million to 3 million unique CDR3 amino acid sequences, were found across all 53 samples.

The immunoSEQ kit was used, according to the manufacturer's recommendations, to generate TCR beta libraries from genomic DNA. Library preparation used a first multiplex PCR with proprietary primers, then a second PCR adding unique barcodes, with bead cleanups after each round. Each sample batch included a kit-provided positive control reaction and a negative control reaction. The final libraries were assessed on an Agilent 4200 TapeStation D1000 ScreenTape, pooled by volume, and quantified by qPCR. Sequencing was performed on an Illumina NextSeq500 using a MidOutput 150-cycle cartridge, with 156 Read1 cycles, 15 Index1 cycles, and the kit custom primers. The pooled library was loaded at around 1.1 pM, and approximately 20% PhiX control was spiked in. The paper's processing steps were these. Vendor-processed data were analyzed in R, with a clonotype defined as all T cells sharing the same CDR3 nucleotide sequence. For clone abundance analyses, frequencies were normalized to the 10,000 most abundant clones in each sample. Before analysis, public T cell clones were removed, and these numbered fewer than six per sample on average. A difference in abundance of at least 32-fold between compartments was used to define tumor-enriched and baseline blood-enriched clonotypes. A beta-binomial differential abundance model was applied to find clonotypes that expanded or contracted between blood time points. Tumor-blood repertoire similarity was measured with the Baroni-Urbani and Buser coefficient, and group comparisons used two-tailed Wilcoxon tests in R. TCRdb took this table from immuneACCESS and kept in-frame rearrangements with V and J called. Such tables lack part of the clones; where checked against another copy, unresolved V genes explain under half of the gap, and the rest is unexplained. For V, J and clone size, that table is used; D and trimming come from the DNA. The sample contains more than 60,000 clones, over 65% of them found a single time. The ten top clones hold more than 2% of the sample.

This specimen's time point label, interpreted: blood 4 weeks post-SBRT, at nephrectomy. The treatment or condition label, as the study defines it: 15 Gy SBRT to primary tumor, nephrectomy 4 weeks later. Samples came from a clinical trial, in which primary renal cell carcinomas received 15 Gy stereotactic body radiation therapy followed by nephrectomy 4 weeks later. Serial peripheral blood from radiation-treated patients was sampled at baseline, 2 weeks and 4 weeks after SBRT to track tumor-enriched clonotypes. Every patient had renal cell carcinoma of clear cell pathology. Genomic DNA for TCR sequencing was prepared using the QIAamp DNA Blood Mini Kit (Qiagen). The analyses included only samples that passed all quality control checks. General conclusions and limits of the study: Top tumor clonotypes rose in blood from baseline to 2 weeks post-radiation, then contracted by 4 weeks, suggesting transient expansion of tumor-resident clones. Dynamics of the blood repertoire were not tracked past 4 weeks after treatment. Because pretreatment tumor biopsies were not available, the baseline intratumoral presence of clonotypes could not be determined. Effects of radiation dose or scheduling on the TCR repertoire could not be addressed with the single-armed trial design.

This chain joins TRBV6-5 to TRBJ1-2; TRBD1 fits 7 bases in the junction. This receptor was obtained from a woman in her sixties with renal cell carcinoma. Sample: blood, taken from a patient whose treatment included radiotherapy and nephrectomy. The DNA sequence follows: TGTGCCAGCAGTCCCGGACAGGCGAACAACTATGGCTACACCTTC. The resulting protein is CASSPGQANNYGYTF.